These 23 T cell receptor beta chains came from one sample sequenced in a study of blood T cell repertoires in COVID-19. Clones were sequenced by immunoSEQ multiplex PCR, and TCRdb holds only the in-frame ones, with some missing. The sample contains 250,000 to 400,000 clones, around 90% of which appear only once. The sequencing sample was made of peripheral blood. The receptors were sampled from a woman in her thirties with COVID-19, enrolled during active disease.

The chain carries TRBV5-1 and TRBJ2-2, with 9 nucleotides matching TRBD2. Unmatched junction bases numbered 9, after V lost 4 bases and J lost 8 bases. In germline, CDR1 is SGHRS, CDR2 YFSETQ. This CDR3 spans 15 amino acids. Here the CDR3 reads CASSTTSGPGGELFF. The CDR3 nucleotides are TGCGCCAGCAGCACGACTAGCGGCCCAGGGGGGGAGCTGTTTTTT.

This clone was recorded only once. The J gene is TRBJ1-2, the V gene TRBV7-2; 11 nucleotides line up with TRBD1. Germline V CDR1 and CDR2: SGHTA, FQGNSA. V lost 4 bases to trimming and J lost 7 bases; unmatched junction nucleotides: 5. This CDR3 spans 14 amino acids. Here the CDR3 reads CASSSSGTGGGYTF. The CDR3 coding sequence is TGTGCCAGCAGCTCTTCCGGGACAGGGGGTGGCTACACCTTC.

V gene TRBV5-1 combines with J gene TRBJ2-2; D might be TRBD1 (6 bases). The CDR3 extends over 15 amino acids. Looked up from germline, CDR1 is SGHRS and CDR2 is YFSETQ. The V end lost 3 bases, the J end lost 1 base, and 10 bases lay between the germline ends. The CDR3, as DNA: TGCGCCAGCAGCTCCCAGGGGAGGAACACCGGGGAGCTGTTTTTT. Translation gives CASSSQGRNTGELFF.

This sequence joins TRBV7-8 and TRBJ2-3, with unresolved D. The germline CDR1 and CDR2 sequences are SGHVS and FQNEAQ. V was trimmed by 0 bases and J by 2 bases, leaving 6 bases between them. There are 14 residues in the CDR3. The CDR3: CASSLASNTDTQYF. CDR3 DNA: TGTGCCAGCAGCTTAGCTAGCAACACAGATACGCAGTATTTT.

V usage is TRBV2 and J usage is TRBJ2-6, with 7 bases lining up with TRBD1. CDR1 and CDR2 from the germline V gene are SNHLY and FYNNEI. J lost 0 bases, V lost 3 bases, and 2 bases had no gene match. There are 16 residues in the CDR3. Here the CDR3 DNA reads TGTGCCAGCAGTGAGTCAGGGGGCTCTGGGGCCAACGTCCTGACTTTC. Encoded protein: CASSESGGSGANVLTF.

V and J are TRBV5-1 and TRBJ1-2; 8 bases line up with TRBD1. V shed 6 bases and J 6 bases; nucleotides not matched to a gene: 13. The CDR3 contains 15 residues. Germline assignment: CDR1 SGHRS and CDR2 YFSETQ. This CDR3 reads CASTSSRTGFDGYTF. DNA of the CDR3: TGCGCCAGCACCTCTTCTCGGACAGGGTTCGATGGCTACACCTTC.

The V and J genes are TRBV2 and TRBJ2-1; 8 bases map to TRBD1. The germline V gene encodes CDR1 SNHLY and CDR2 FYNNEI. Losses at the gene ends were 2 bases for V and 3 bases for J; bases not matched to a gene: 6. The CDR3 consists of 16 residues. The DNA for the CDR3 is TGTGCCAGCAGTGAATCCCCGGACAGGGTCTACAATGAGCAGTTCTTC. It yields the protein CASSESPDRVYNEQFF.

V gene TRBV28 combines with J gene TRBJ2-1; D gene uncertain. The V and J ends lost 7 bases and 3 bases respectively, with 16 bases between them. Germline values: CDR1 MDHEN, CDR2 SYDVKM. The CDR3 loop spans 15 amino acids. The DNA of the CDR3 is TGTGCCAGCACCCCTTCTGGCAGAAACTACAATGAGCAGTTCTTC. This encodes CASTPSGRNYNEQFF.

The V call is TRBV6-1, the J call TRBJ1-6; D possibly corresponds to TRBD1 (6 bases). Trimming shortened V by 1 base and J by 10 bases, and 11 bases separated the two germline ends. Germline CDR1 reads MNHNS; CDR2 reads SASEGT. This CDR3 comprises 14 residues. Here the CDR3 reads CASSEGTAGSPLHF. CDR3 coding DNA: TGTGCCAGCAGTGAAGGGACAGCGGGATCACCCCTCCACTTT.

This clone was recorded a few times. DNA of the CDR3: TGCAGCGTCGACGAGTCCCACACAGGGAACACTGAAGCTTTCTTT. It is translated as CSVDESHTGNTEAFF. The chain combines TRBV29-1 with TRBJ1-1; a weak D match, TRBD1 (5 bases). The CDR3 contains 15 residues. Germline-derived CDR1 and CDR2 are SQVTM and ANQGSEA. V was pared by 6 bases and J by 1 base, with 18 bases between.

The rearrangement uses TRBV7-9 and TRBJ2-5; maybe TRBD1 (6 bases). Germline V gene lookup returns CDR1 SEHNR and CDR2 FQNEAQ (reference sequence). The CDR3 loop spans 15 amino acids. V lost 5 bases, J lost 4 bases, and 17 bases lay in between. This CDR3 is CASSPQWTEIETQYF. CDR3 coding DNA: TGTGCCAGCAGCCCCCAATGGACAGAAATAGAGACCCAGTACTTC.

The chain combines TRBV9 with TRBJ1-1; unclear D gene. This CDR3 has 14 residues. Looked up from germline, CDR1 is SGDLS and CDR2 is YYNGEE. V was clipped by 0 bases and J by 2 bases, with 8 bases between them. This CDR3 reads CASSVVPGNTEAFF. CDR3 DNA sequence: TGTGCCAGCAGCGTAGTCCCAGGAAACACTGAAGCTTTCTTT.

The gene calls are TRBV4-1 and TRBJ1-1; 7 bases match TRBD1. The CDR3 is 15 amino acids. V lost 0 bases to trimming and J lost 12 bases; unmatched junction nucleotides: 13. Germline CDR1 reads MGHRA; CDR2 reads YSYEKL. CDR3 coding DNA: TGCGCCAGCAGCCAAGACGGGTTGGCAGGGGGGAGAACTTTCTTT. It codes for CASSQDGLAGGRTFF.

V is TRBV6-5 and J is TRBJ1-1, with D possibly TRBD1 on 6 matching bases. The V gene lost 6 bases and the J gene lost 1 base, with 9 bases spanning the gap. CDR1 and CDR2 (germline): MNHEY, SVGAGI. The CDR3 has 13 amino acids. The CDR3 DNA is TGTGCCAGCAGGGACAGCTGGAACACTGAAGCTTTCTTT. It yields the protein CASRDSWNTEAFF.

The rearrangement links TRBV2 to TRBJ2-1, with 11 bases matching TRBD2. V lost 6 bases, J lost 7 bases, and 8 bases stayed unmatched. Germline V CDR1 and CDR2: SNHLY, FYNNEI. The CDR3 sequence is 15 residues long. The CDR3: CASSQLAGEGNEQFF. In nucleotides, the CDR3 is TGTGCCAGCAGCCAACTAGCGGGAGAAGGAAATGAGCAGTTCTTC.

The chain combines TRBV12-3 or TRBV12-4 with TRBJ1-2; 9 positions agree with TRBD1. The trim removed 5 bases at V and 9 bases at J, leaving 4 bases unmatched. The CDR3 extends over 12 amino acids. CDR3 loop: CASSPGQGSYTF. DNA of the CDR3: TGTGCCAGCAGTCCGGGACAGGGAAGCTACACCTTC.

The chain uses TRBV28 and TRBJ2-2; D ambiguous. The CDR3 runs to 15 residues. Germline values: CDR1 MDHEN, CDR2 SYDVKM. The V end was cut by 3 bases, the J end by 1 base, with 9 bases between. CDR3 bases: TGTGCCAGCAGTTTCCGACACCTGAACACCGGGGAGCTGTTTTTT. Translation: CASSFRHLNTGELFF. The variable domain in full, with the rest retrieved from reference TRBV28 and TRBJ2-2, is DVKVTQSSRYLVKRTGEKVFLECVQDMDHENMFWYRQDPGLGLRLIYFSYDVKMKEKGDIPEGYSVSREKKERFSLILESASTNQTSMYLCASSFRHLNTGELFFGEGSRLTVL.

The chain recombines TRBV7-2 with TRBJ2-7; the match to TRBD2 covers 11 bases. J lost 4 bases, V lost 5 bases, and 10 bases had no gene match. The CDR3 loop spans 16 amino acids. Germline CDR1 SGHTA, CDR2 FQGNSA. CDR3 nucleotide sequence: TGTGCCAGCAGCCCACTAACTAGCGGGAGTTTATACGAGCAGTACTTC. Translation gives CASSPLTSGSLYEQYF.

V is TRBV4-2 and J is TRBJ1-4; 7 positions match TRBD1. CDR1 and CDR2 (germline): LGHNA, YNFKEQ. The CDR3 is 15 amino acids. V shed 4 bases and J 8 bases; nucleotides not matched to a gene: 10. CDR3 DNA sequence: TGTGCCAGCAGCCTGGACAGGAATATAGGGGAAAAACTGTTTTTT. Amino acid sequence: CASSLDRNIGEKLFF.

CDR3 nucleotide sequence: TGTGCCAGCAGCCAATTTGGGGCGGCAAACTACGAGCAGTACTTC. Residues: CASSQFGAANYEQYF. The chain links TRBV11-2 to TRBJ2-7; D perhaps matches TRBD1 (5 bases). This CDR3 region has 15 residues. V was shortened by 5 bases and J by 3 bases, with 17 bases between the two germline ends. Germline V gene lookup returns CDR1 SGHAT and CDR2 FQNNGV.

The J gene is TRBJ1-3, the V gene TRBV6-5, with D perhaps TRBD1 (5 bases). V was pared by 7 bases and J by 4 bases, with 14 bases between. This CDR3 is 14 amino acids long. Germline V lookup: CDR1 MNHEY, CDR2 SVGAGI. The CDR3 DNA reads as TGTGCCAGCACGTCTGTGAAGGGGGGAAACACCATATATTTT. This encodes CASTSVKGGNTIYF.

This sequence joins TRBV29-1 and TRBJ1-1, with D possibly being TRBD1 (5 bases). V lost 6 bases and J 1 base, leaving 15 bases between the germline ends. This CDR3 has 14 residues. Germline assignment: CDR1 SQVTM and CDR2 ANQGSEA. This chain's CDR3 is CSVKSSGWNTEAFF. CDR3 nucleotide sequence: TGCAGCGTCAAAAGTTCAGGGTGGAACACTGAAGCTTTCTTT.

This clone occurred once. The chain is built from TRBV3-1 (or the pseudogene TRBV3-2) and TRBJ1-4, with TRBD1 identical over 8 bases. Per germline, CDR1 LGHDT and CDR2 YNNKEL (reference sequence). J was trimmed by 5 bases and V by 3 bases; bases with no gene match: 5. CDR3 length equals 15 residues. The CDR3 sequence: CASSQTRDRNEKLFF. CDR3 nucleotides: TGTGCCAGCAGCCAGACCCGGGACAGGAATGAAAAACTGTTTTTT.